This T cell receptor (beta chain) was sequenced in a study of shared clonotypes between healthy human individuals. Study-wide results and caveats: Naive CD4 clonotypes were shared across several donors at 4.5% to 6.5%.

Details on this clone: No antigen is known for it.

Donors included only healthy HIV-negative adults lacking recent acute infections or vaccinations. The authors divided CD4+ cells into CD45RA+ naive and CD45RA-negative memory subsets. Method: immunoSEQ multiplex PCR; TCRdb's copy keeps in-frame clones and lacks some. Among 1.6 million or so clones listed, roughly 96% were seen once. The specimen was naive CD4+ T cells sorted from blood. The subset here: CD45RA+ positively selected. The sequence was obtained from a young man in good health.

As DNA, the CDR3 is TGTGCCAGCAGCTTAGCCGGCAGCCAAGAGACCCAGTACTTC. It yields the protein CASSLAGSQETQYF. V is TRBV7-7 and J is TRBJ2-5; D is uncertain. The germline gives CDR1 SSHAT, CDR2 FNYEAQ (reference sequence). Between the trimmed V and J ends, which lost 0 bases and 1 base, there was a span of 6 bases. The CDR3 loop spans 14 amino acids. Looking up the rest from reference TRBV7-7 and TRBJ2-5 gives the full variable domain: GAGVSQSPRYKVTKRGQDVTLRCDPISSHATLYWYQQALGQGPEFLTYFNYEAQPDKSGLPSDRFSAERPEGSISTLTIQRTEQRDSAMYRCASSLAGSQETQYFGPGTRLLVL.